The 3 T cell receptor beta chains below all came from one sample that was sequenced in a study of shared clonotypes between healthy human individuals. Clones were sequenced by immunoSEQ multiplex PCR, and TCRdb holds only the in-frame ones, with some missing. The profile shows around 1,100,000 clones, roughly 77% of them singletons. The sequenced material came from memory CD4+ T cells from PBMCs. The sample's subset: CD45RA-negative fraction. These receptors originate from a man between 18 and 35 years old in good health. Some clones in this sample may be carry-over from other donors' samples.

This chain uses TRBV5-1 with TRBJ1-1, with a weak D call TRBD1 (5 bases). This CDR3 region has 17 residues. Germline V gives CDR1 SGHRS, CDR2 YFSETQ. V was clipped by 2 bases and J by 0 bases, with 17 bases between them. The CDR3 loop is CASSFSAGGPMNTEAFF. Written as DNA, the CDR3 is TGCGCCAGCAGCTTCTCTGCGGGGGGTCCCATGAACACTGAAGCTTTCTTT.

J is TRBJ2-3 and V is TRBV19; 9 nucleotides agree with TRBD1. The CDR3 has 14 residues. The germline CDR1 and CDR2 sequences are LNHDA and SQIVND (reference sequence). The J segment lost 2 bases and the V segment lost 7 bases, leaving 4 bases of the junction unmatched. CDR3 loop: CASTRTGATDTQYF. DNA for the CDR3: TGTGCCAGTACCAGGACAGGGGCCACAGATACGCAGTATTTT.

The rearrangement joins TRBV10-3 to TRBJ1-3; D is uncertain. The V end was cut by 2 bases, the J end by 3 bases, with 17 bases between. Germline V gene lookup returns CDR1 ENHRY and CDR2 SYGVKD. The CDR3 length is 17 residues. The CDR3 loop is CAISEPIMRVDGNTIYF. CDR3 coding DNA: TGTGCCATCAGTGAGCCCATAATGAGGGTGGATGGAAACACCATATATTTT.